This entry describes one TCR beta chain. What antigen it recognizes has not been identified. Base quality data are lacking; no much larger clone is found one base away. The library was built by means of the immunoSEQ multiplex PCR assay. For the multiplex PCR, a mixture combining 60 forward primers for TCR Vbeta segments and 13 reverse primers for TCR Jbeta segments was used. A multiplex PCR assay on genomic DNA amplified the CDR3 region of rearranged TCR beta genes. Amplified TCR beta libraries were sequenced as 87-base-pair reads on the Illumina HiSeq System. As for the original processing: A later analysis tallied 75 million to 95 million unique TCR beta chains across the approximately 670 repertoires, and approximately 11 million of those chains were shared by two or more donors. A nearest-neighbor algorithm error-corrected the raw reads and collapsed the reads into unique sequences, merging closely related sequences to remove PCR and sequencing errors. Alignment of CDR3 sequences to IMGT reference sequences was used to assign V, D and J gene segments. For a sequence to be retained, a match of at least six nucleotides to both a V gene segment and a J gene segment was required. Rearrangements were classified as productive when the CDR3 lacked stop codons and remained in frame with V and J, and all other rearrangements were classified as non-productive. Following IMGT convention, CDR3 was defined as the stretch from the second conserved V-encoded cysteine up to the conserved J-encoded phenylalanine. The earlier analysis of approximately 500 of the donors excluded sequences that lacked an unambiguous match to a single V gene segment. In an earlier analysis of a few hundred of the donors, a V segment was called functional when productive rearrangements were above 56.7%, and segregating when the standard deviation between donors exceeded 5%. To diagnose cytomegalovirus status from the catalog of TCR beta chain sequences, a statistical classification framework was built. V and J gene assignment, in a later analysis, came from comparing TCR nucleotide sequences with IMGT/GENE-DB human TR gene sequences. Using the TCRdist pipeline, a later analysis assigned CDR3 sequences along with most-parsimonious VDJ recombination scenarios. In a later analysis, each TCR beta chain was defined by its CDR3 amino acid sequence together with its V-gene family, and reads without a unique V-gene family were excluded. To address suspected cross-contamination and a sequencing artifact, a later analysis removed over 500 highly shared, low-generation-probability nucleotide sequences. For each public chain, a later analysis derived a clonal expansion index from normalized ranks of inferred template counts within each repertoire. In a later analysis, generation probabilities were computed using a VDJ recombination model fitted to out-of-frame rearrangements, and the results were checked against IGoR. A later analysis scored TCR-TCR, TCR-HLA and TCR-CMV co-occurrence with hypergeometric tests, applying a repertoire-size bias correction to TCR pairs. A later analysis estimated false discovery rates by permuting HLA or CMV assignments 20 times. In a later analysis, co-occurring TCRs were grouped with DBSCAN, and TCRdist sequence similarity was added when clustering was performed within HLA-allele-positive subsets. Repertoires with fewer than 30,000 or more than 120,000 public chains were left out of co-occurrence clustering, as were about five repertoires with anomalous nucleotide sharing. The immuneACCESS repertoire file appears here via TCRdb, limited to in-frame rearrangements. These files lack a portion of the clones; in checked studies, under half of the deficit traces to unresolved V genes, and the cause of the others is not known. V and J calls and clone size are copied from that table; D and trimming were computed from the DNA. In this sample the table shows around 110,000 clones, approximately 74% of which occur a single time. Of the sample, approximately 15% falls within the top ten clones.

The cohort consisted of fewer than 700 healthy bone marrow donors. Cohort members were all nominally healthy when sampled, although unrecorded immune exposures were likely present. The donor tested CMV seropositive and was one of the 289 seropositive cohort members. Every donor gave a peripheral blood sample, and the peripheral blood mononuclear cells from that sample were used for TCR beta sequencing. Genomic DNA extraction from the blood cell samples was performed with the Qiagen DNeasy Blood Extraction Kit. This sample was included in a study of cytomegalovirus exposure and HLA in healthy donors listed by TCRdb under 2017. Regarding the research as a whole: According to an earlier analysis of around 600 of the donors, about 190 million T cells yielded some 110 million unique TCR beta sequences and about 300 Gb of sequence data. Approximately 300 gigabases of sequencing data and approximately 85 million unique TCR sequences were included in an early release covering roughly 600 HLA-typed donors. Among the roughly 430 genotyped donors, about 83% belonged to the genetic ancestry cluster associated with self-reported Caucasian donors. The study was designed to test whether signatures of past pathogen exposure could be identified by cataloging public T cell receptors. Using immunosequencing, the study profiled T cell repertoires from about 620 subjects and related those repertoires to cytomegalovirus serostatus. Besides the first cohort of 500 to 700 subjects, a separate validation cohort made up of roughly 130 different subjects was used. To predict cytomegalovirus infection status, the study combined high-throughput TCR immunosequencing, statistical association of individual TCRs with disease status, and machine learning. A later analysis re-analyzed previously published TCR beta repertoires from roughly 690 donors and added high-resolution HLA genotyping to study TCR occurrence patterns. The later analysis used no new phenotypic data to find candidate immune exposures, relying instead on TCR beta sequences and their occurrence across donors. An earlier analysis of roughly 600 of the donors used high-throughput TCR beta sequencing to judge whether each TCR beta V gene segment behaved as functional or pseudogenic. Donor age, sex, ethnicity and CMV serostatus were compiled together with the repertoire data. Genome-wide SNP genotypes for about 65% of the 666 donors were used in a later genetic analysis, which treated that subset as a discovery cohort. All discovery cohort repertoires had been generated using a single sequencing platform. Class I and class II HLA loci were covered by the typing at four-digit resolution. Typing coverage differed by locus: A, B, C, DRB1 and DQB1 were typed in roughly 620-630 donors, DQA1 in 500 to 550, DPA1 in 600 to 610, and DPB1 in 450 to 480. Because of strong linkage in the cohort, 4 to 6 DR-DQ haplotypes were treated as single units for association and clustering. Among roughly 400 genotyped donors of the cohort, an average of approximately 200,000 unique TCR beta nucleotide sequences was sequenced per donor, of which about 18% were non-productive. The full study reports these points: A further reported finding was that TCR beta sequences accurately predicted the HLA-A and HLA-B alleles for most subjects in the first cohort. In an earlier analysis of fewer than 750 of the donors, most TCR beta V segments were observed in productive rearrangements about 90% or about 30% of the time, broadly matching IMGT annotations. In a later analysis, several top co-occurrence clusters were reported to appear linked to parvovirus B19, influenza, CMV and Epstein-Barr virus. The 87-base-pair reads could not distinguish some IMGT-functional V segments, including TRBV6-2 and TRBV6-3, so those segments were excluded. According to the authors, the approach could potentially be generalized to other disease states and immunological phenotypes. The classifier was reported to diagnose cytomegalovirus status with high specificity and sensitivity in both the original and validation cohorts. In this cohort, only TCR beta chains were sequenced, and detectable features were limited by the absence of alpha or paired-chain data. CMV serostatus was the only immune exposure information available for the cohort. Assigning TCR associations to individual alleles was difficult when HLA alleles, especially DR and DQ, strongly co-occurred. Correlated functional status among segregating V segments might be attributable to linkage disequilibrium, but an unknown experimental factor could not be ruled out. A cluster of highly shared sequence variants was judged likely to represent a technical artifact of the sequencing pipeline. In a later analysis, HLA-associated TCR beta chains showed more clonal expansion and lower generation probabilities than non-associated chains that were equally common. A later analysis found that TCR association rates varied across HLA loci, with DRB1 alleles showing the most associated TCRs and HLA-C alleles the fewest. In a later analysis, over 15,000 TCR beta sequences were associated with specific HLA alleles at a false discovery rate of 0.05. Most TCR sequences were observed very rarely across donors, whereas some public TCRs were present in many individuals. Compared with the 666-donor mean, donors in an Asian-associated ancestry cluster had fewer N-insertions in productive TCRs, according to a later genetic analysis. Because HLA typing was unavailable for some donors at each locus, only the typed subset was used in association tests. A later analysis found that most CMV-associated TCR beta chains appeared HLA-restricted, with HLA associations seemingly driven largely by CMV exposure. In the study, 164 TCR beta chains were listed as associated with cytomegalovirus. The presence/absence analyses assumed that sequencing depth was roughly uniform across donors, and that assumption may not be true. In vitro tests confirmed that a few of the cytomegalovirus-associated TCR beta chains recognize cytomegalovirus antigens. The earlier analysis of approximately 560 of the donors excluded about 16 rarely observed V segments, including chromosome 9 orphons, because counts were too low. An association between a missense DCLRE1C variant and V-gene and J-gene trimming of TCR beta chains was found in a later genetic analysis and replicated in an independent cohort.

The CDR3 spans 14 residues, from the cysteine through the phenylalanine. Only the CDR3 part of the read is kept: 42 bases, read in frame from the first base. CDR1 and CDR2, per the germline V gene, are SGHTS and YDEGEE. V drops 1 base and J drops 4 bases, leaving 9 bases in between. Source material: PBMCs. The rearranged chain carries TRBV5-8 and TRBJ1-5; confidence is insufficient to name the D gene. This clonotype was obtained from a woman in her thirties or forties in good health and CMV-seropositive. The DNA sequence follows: TGTGCCAGCAGCTTGTGGTCCAGGAATCAGCCCCAGCATTTT. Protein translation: CASSLWSRNQPQHF.